These 17 T cell receptor beta chains were sequenced from one sample in a study of T cells in localized non-small cell lung cancer. TCRdb's table, derived via immunoSEQ multiplex PCR, lists solely in-frame clones and lacks some. The sample comprises 25,000 to 30,000 clones, approximately 88% of which are singletons, and under 7% rests with the top ten. Sequencing was performed on peripheral blood, taken before any cancer treatment. The receptors here all came from a male donor older than 55 with stage I lung adenocarcinoma.

This sequence joins TRBV4-1 and TRBJ2-7, with D perhaps matching TRBD1 (6 bases). The CDR3 has 15 amino acids. CDR1 is MGHRA and CDR2 is YSYEKL in the germline V gene. V lost 0 bases and J lost 2, with 11 bases in between. The CDR3, as DNA: TGCGCCAGCAGCCAAGATACAGGGCCGCCCTACGAGCAGTACTTC. Amino acids: CASSQDTGPPYEQYF.

J is TRBJ2-1 and V is TRBV2, with 11 bases identical to TRBD1. The length of the CDR3 is 16 residues. The V gene's germline CDR1 is SNHLY and CDR2 FYNNEI. J lost 6 bases, V lost 7 bases, and 11 bases had no gene match. CDR3: CASIPDRGRRGNEQFF. CDR3 coding DNA: TGTGCCAGCATCCCGGACAGGGGGCGAAGGGGCAATGAGCAGTTCTTC.

This clone was seen just once. J is TRBJ2-7 and V is TRBV6-1; D is undetermined. There are 15 residues in the CDR3. In germline, CDR1 is MNHNS, CDR2 SASEGT. Trimming took 4 bases from V and 3 from J, leaving 16 bases between them. CDR3 DNA sequence: TGTGCCAGCAGTGCTTGGGCCAGCCCCGTCTACGAGCAGTACTTC. It translates to CASSAWASPVYEQYF.

V is TRBV6-5 and J is TRBJ2-5; TRBD2 agrees at 7 bases. The germline V gene encodes CDR1 MNHEY and CDR2 SVGAGI. The CDR3 extends over 13 amino acids. V lost 7 bases and J lost 9; bases outside the gene matches: 11. The CDR3 DNA is TGTGCCAGCACCTTACTAGCGAGCGGGGCCCAGTACTTC. Translating it yields CASTLLASGAQYF.

The chain joins TRBV18 to TRBJ1-2; a weak D match, TRBD1 (5 bases). In germline, CDR1 is KGHSH, CDR2 LQKENI. This CDR3 contains 15 residues. V was trimmed by 2 bases and J by 5 bases, leaving 15 bases between them. For the CDR3, the DNA is TGTGCCAGCTCACCAATAGGGACCGGGTCATATGGCTACACCTTC. Protein sequence: CASSPIGTGSYGYTF.

V gene TRBV10-3 combines with J gene TRBJ2-3; D gene uncertain. The germline gives CDR1 ENHRY, CDR2 SYGVKD. V was cut by 7 bases and J by 2 bases, with 7 bases left in between. This CDR3 has 12 amino acids. CDR3: CAIMGITDTQYF. Here the CDR3 DNA reads TGTGCCATCATGGGCATCACAGATACGCAGTATTTT.

V is TRBV29-1 and J is TRBJ2-7; a weak D match, TRBD1 (6 bases). Germline V lookup: CDR1 SQVTM, CDR2 ANQGSEA. The CDR3 loop spans 12 amino acids. The V and J ends lost 0 bases and 12 bases respectively, with 15 bases between them. The CDR3 is CSVEDRGQTWYF. The CDR3 region has the DNA TGCAGCGTTGAAGATCGAGGACAGACGTGGTACTTC.

This clone was observed a single time. The rearrangement joins TRBV18 to TRBJ2-5, with D possibly being TRBD1 (6 bases). V dropped 3 bases and J dropped 2 bases, with 16 bases sitting between them. The CDR3 runs to 16 residues. Germline CDR1 and CDR2: KGHSH and LQKENI. For the CDR3, the DNA is TGTGCCAGCTCACCTCAACGGGGACATTTACAAGAGACCCAGTACTTC. It translates to CASSPQRGHLQETQYF.

This chain connects TRBV5-4 to TRBJ1-4; D is ambiguous. The CDR3 has 14 amino acids. Trimming removed 0 bases at V and 7 bases at J, with 10 bases between. The V gene's germline CDR1 is SGHNT and CDR2 YYREEE (reference sequence). The CDR3: CASSLGLGGEKLFF. In nucleotides, the CDR3 is TGTGCCAGCAGCTTGGGTTTGGGAGGTGAAAAACTGTTTTTT.

The J gene is TRBJ2-5, the V gene TRBV18, with 7 bases matching TRBD2. Trimming at V came to 3 bases and at J to 2 bases, leaving 6 bases not matched to a gene. The CDR3 spans 15 residues. CDR1 is KGHSH and CDR2 is LQKENI in the germline V gene. The CDR3 reads CASSPPVGGQETQYF. CDR3 sequence (DNA): TGTGCCAGCTCACCCCCCGTGGGAGGGCAAGAGACCCAGTACTTC.

The chain couples TRBV6-7 to TRBJ2-7, with D unresolved. TRBV6-7 qualifies as an ORF whose function is uncertain. The CDR3 consists of 17 residues. The V gene lost 0 bases and the J gene lost 5 bases, with 20 bases spanning the gap. CDR3 protein: CASSYSGSDLNHDEQYF. As DNA, the CDR3 is TGTGCCAGCAGTTACTCCGGCTCGGACCTTAATCATGACGAGCAGTACTTC.

The chain carries TRBV4-1 and TRBJ1-4, with 8 nucleotides matching TRBD1. Trimming took 0 bases from V and 7 from J; bases not matched to a gene: 4. This CDR3 has 15 amino acids. Per the germline V gene, CDR1 is MGHRA and CDR2 is YSYEKL. The CDR3 DNA reads as TGCGCCAGCAGCCAAGATCAAGGACAGGGTGAAAAACTGTTTTTT. Protein product: CASSQDQGQGEKLFF.

This clone came up once. The CDR3 DNA reads TGCAGCGTAAACGCCGGGACAGGGCACTACAATGAGCAGTTCTTC. Translation gives CSVNAGTGHYNEQFF. V and J are TRBV29-1 and TRBJ2-1; 9 bases map to TRBD1. There are 15 residues in the CDR3. Per the germline V gene, CDR1 is SQVTM and CDR2 is ANQGSEA. The V gene end was trimmed by 6 bases and the J gene end by 3 bases; junction bases not matched to a gene: 9.

The chain couples TRBV2 to TRBJ1-5, with TRBD1 as a possible D gene (6 bases). Germline lookup yields CDR1 SNHLY and CDR2 FYNNEI. The CDR3 spans 15 residues. V lost 5 bases and J 2 bases, leaving 13 bases between the germline ends. CDR3 sequence: CASSYGGSRNQPQHF. The CDR3 nucleotides read TGTGCCAGCAGTTATGGGGGCAGTCGCAATCAGCCCCAGCATTTT.

This chain connects TRBV18 to TRBJ2-3; D may be TRBD1 or TRBD2 (5 bases each). Trimming shortened V by 3 bases and J by 6 bases, and 28 bases separated the two germline ends. The germline gives CDR1 KGHSH, CDR2 LQKENI. This CDR3 comprises 19 residues. The CDR3 region is CASSPKEYRPRVGDDTQYF. The CDR3 DNA is TGTGCCAGCTCACCCAAGGAGTACAGACCCCGGGTAGGGGACGATACGCAGTATTTT.

This chain links TRBV4-2 with TRBJ2-5, with TRBD2 matching over 15 bases. With 0 bases clipped from V and 2 bases from J, the junction kept 16 bases outside the gene matches. CDR3 length: 22 residues. CDR1 is LGHNA, CDR2 YNFKEQ, per germline. Here the CDR3 reads CASSQDVGLAGGSNPRQETQYF. The CDR3 DNA sequence: TGTGCCAGCAGCCAAGATGTGGGACTAGCGGGGGGCTCCAATCCTAGACAAGAGACCCAGTACTTC.

There are a few counts of this clone. The rearrangement joins TRBV11-2 to TRBJ2-7, with a tentative D call TRBD1 (5 bases). Germline V gives CDR1 SGHAT, CDR2 FQNNGV. Trimming took off 1 base at V and 2 bases at J, with 9 bases between the two ends. The CDR3 spans 14 residues. CDR3 DNA sequence: TGTGCCAGCAGCTTAGTTGACAGCGCCTACGAGCAGTACTTC. As protein: CASSLVDSAYEQYF. Supplemented by reference TRBV11-2 and TRBJ2-7, the full variable domain reads EAGVAQSPRYKIIEKRQSVAFWCNPISGHATLYWYQQILGQGPKLLIQFQNNGVVDDSQLPKDRFSAERLKGVDSTLKIQPAKLEDSAVYLCASSLVDSAYEQYFGPGTRLTVT.